A single sample gave rise to the 27 T cell receptor beta chains below, sequenced in a study of T cell changes during pregnancy in multiple sclerosis. Data came from immunoSEQ multiplex PCR; TCRdb stores just in-frame clones and leaves some out. The table has approximately 70,000 clones, 92% seen once. The sample was peripheral blood, taken in the second trimester of pregnancy. These receptors all come from a female donor in good health, enrolled as a control in a pregnancy study.

The chain recombines TRBV5-1 with TRBJ1-4, with D possibly being TRBD1 (5 bases). The length of the CDR3 is 15 residues. Trimming left V 4 bases short and J 7 bases short, with 17 bases between. The germline V gene encodes CDR1 SGHRS and CDR2 YFSETQ. The CDR3 DNA reads as TGCGCCAGCAGCCCCCAGGGTATGATCAGTGAAAAACTGTTTTTT. This translates into CASSPQGMISEKLFF.

This clone was observed a few times. The CDR3 sequence: CASSILGGTEAFF. The CDR3, as DNA: TGTGCCAGTAGTATCTTGGGAGGCACTGAAGCTTTCTTT. The rearrangement joins TRBV19 to TRBJ1-1; the D is unclear. The CDR3 is 13 residues long. Germline CDR1 is LNHDA and CDR2 is SQIVND (reference sequence). The germline V and J ends were trimmed by 3 bases and 4 bases, with 9 bases remaining between them.

The chain carries TRBV7-2 and TRBJ2-7; D is perhaps TRBD1 (7 bases). Germline V gives CDR1 SGHTA, CDR2 FQGNSA. This CDR3 contains 12 residues. The V end was cut by 6 bases, the J end by 7 bases, with 13 bases between. The chain's CDR3 is CASRAGGKEQYF. The DNA of the CDR3 is TGTGCCAGCAGGGCAGGGGGGAAAGAGCAGTACTTC.

The chain has TRBV13 and TRBJ2-1; 14 bases align to TRBD2. The trim removed 6 bases at V and 5 bases at J, leaving 3 bases unmatched. The germline V gene has CDR1 PRHDT and CDR2 FYEKMQ (reference sequence). This CDR3 comprises 15 residues. CDR3 DNA sequence: TGTGCCAGCAGTCAGACTAGCGGGAGGGACAATGAGCAGTTCTTC. It codes for CASSQTSGRDNEQFF.

The CDR3 DNA reads TGTGCCAGCAGCCCACAGGTGAACACTGAAGCTTTCTTT. This codes for CASSPQVNTEAFF. The chain is built from TRBV4-2 and TRBJ1-1; D is perhaps TRBD1 (5 bases). This CDR3 has 13 amino acids. The germline gives CDR1 LGHNA, CDR2 YNFKEQ. The V end lost 4 bases, the J end lost 0 bases, and 6 bases lay between the germline ends.

The chain recombines TRBV5-6 with TRBJ2-1; TRBD2 matches 16 bases. J was trimmed by 7 bases and V by 3 bases; bases with no gene match: 1. Germline CDR1 SGHDT, CDR2 YYEEEE. This CDR3 is built from 15 residues. In nucleotides, the CDR3 is TGTGCCAGCAGCTGGGGACTAGCGGGGGGGAATGAGCAGTTCTTC. Translating gives CASSWGLAGGNEQFF.

The V call is TRBV30, the J call TRBJ2-1; D might be TRBD2 (6 bases). Germline assignment: CDR1 GTSNPN and CDR2 SVGIG (reference sequence). This CDR3 is built from 15 residues. Trimming pared 4 bases from V and 0 bases from J, leaving 13 bases between. The CDR3: CAWTGREPSYNEQFF. The DNA for the CDR3 is TGTGCCTGGACCGGCCGGGAGCCCTCCTACAATGAGCAGTTCTTC.

This rearrangement joins TRBV19 to TRBJ2-6, with D maybe TRBD2 (7 bases). The germline V gene has CDR1 LNHDA and CDR2 SQIVND (reference sequence). The CDR3 totals 17 residues. Trimming removed 4 bases from V and 2 bases from J, with 15 bases in between. The CDR3 loop reads CASSREGGKAGANVLTF. CDR3 nucleotides: TGTGCCAGTAGTAGGGAGGGGGGGAAGGCTGGGGCCAACGTCCTGACTTTC.

This chain connects TRBV6-1 to TRBJ1-5, with 7 bases that match TRBD1. The CDR3 runs 14 residues. Germline trimming cut 1 base from V and 4 bases from J; bases unmatched to any gene: 1. CDR1 and CDR2 (germline): MNHNS, SASEGT. CDR3 amino acids: CASSEGDSNQPQHF. For the CDR3, the DNA is TGTGCCAGCAGTGAAGGGGACAGTAATCAGCCCCAGCATTTT.

This sequence joins TRBV4-1 and TRBJ2-7, with D tentatively TRBD1 (7 bases). V was trimmed by 3 bases and J by 0 bases, leaving 15 bases between them. This CDR3 spans 16 amino acids. Germline CDR1 and CDR2: MGHRA and YSYEKL. The chain's CDR3 is CASSHPGRGVSYEQYF. The DNA of the CDR3 is TGCGCCAGCAGCCACCCCGGCAGGGGGGTCTCCTACGAGCAGTACTTC.

V gene TRBV10-2 combines with J gene TRBJ2-2; D call uncertain. Trimming shortened V by 6 bases and J by 6 bases, and 8 bases separated the two germline ends. The CDR3 has 12 amino acids. Germline loops: CDR1 WSHSY, CDR2 SAAADI. CDR3 sequence: CASSPISGELFF. The CDR3 DNA follows: TGCGCCAGCAGCCCTATATCCGGGGAGCTGTTTTTT.

Here the CDR3 reads CASSGQSYEQYF. CDR3 in DNA: TGTGCCAGCAGCGGACAGTCCTACGAGCAGTACTTC. The V call is TRBV6-7, the J call TRBJ2-7; possible D gene TRBD1, 6 bases. TRBV6-7 is flagged as an ORF with uncertain function. Trimming left V 6 bases short and J 1 base short, with 7 bases between. The CDR3 extends over 12 amino acids.

The rearrangement links TRBV5-1 to TRBJ2-1; TRBD1 matches at 9 bases. V was pared by 7 bases and J by 9 bases, with 11 bases of the junction left unmatched. CDR3 size: 14 residues. Germline CDR1 is SGHRS and CDR2 is YFSETQ. The CDR3: CASLRDRAFGEQFF. The DNA of the CDR3 is TGCGCCAGCCTCCGGGACAGGGCGTTTGGTGAGCAGTTCTTC.

The V gene is TRBV5-1, the J gene TRBJ1-2; weak D call: TRBD1 (6 bases). This CDR3 is 13 amino acids long. Germline lookup yields CDR1 SGHRS and CDR2 YFSETQ. V was pared by 2 bases and J by 6 bases, with 11 bases between. The CDR3 reads CASSLSQGNGYTF. CDR3 sequence (DNA): TGCGCCAGCAGCTTATCCCAGGGGAATGGCTACACCTTC.

V usage is TRBV5-1 and J usage is TRBJ2-7; 9 positions agree with TRBD2. Germline V CDR1 and CDR2: SGHRS, YFSETQ. CDR3 size: 14 residues. J was trimmed by 2 bases and V by 0 bases; bases with no gene match: 0. Written as DNA, the CDR3 is TGCGCCAGCAGCTTGGCTAGCGGGGCCTACGAGCAGTACTTC. Translating gives CASSLASGAYEQYF.

The chain employs TRBV7-2 and TRBJ1-4; a weak D match, TRBD1 (5 bases). The germline V gene has CDR1 SGHTA and CDR2 FQGNSA. The CDR3 extends over 16 amino acids. With 1 base removed from V and 7 bases from J, the gap between germline ends came to 16 bases. The CDR3 sequence is CASSLVVTQGSEKLFF. CDR3 DNA: TGTGCCAGCAGCTTAGTTGTCACGCAGGGTAGTGAAAAACTGTTTTTT.

The rearrangement uses TRBV28 and TRBJ2-4; no reliable D call. Trimming shortened V by 2 bases and J by 8 bases, and 10 bases separated the two germline ends. Germline V gives CDR1 MDHEN, CDR2 SYDVKM. The CDR3 is made up of 13 amino acids. The CDR3 bases are TGTGCCAGCAGTTTAAAGTACAGTTACATTCAGTACTTC. Its protein product is CASSLKYSYIQYF.

V is TRBV19 and J is TRBJ2-4, with D unresolved. Germline V gene lookup returns CDR1 LNHDA and CDR2 SQIVND (reference sequence). Trimming took off 2 bases at V and 6 bases at J, with 8 bases between the two ends. The CDR3 loop spans 13 amino acids. Here the CDR3 reads CASSITPVNIQYF. The CDR3 DNA is TGTGCCAGTAGTATAACCCCGGTAAACATTCAGTACTTC.

The chain joins TRBV9 to TRBJ1-1, with 8 nucleotides matching TRBD1. Trimming removed 2 bases from V and 6 bases from J; junction bases left unmatched: 6. The CDR3 has 14 amino acids. Per the germline V gene, CDR1 is SGDLS and CDR2 is YYNGEE. The CDR3 coding sequence is TGTGCCAGCAGCGTGTACAGGGGGGGGTCTGAAGCTTTCTTT. Its protein is CASSVYRGGSEAFF.

V gene TRBV19 combines with J gene TRBJ2-2; D unclear. V was clipped by 1 base and J by 3 bases, with 12 bases between them. The V gene's germline CDR1 is LNHDA and CDR2 SQIVND (reference sequence). The CDR3 covers 16 residues. CDR3 amino acids: CASSIGVDAYTGELFF. CDR3 DNA sequence: TGTGCCAGTAGTATAGGCGTTGATGCCTACACCGGGGAGCTGTTTTTT.

The V call is TRBV10-2, the J call TRBJ1-1, with 7 positions matching TRBD1. CDR1 is WSHSY and CDR2 is SAAADI in the germline V gene. CDR3 length: 14 residues. The trim removed 7 bases at V and 3 bases at J, leaving 8 bases unmatched. In DNA form, the CDR3 reads TGCGCCAGCACCCGACAGGGTGGGGACACTGAAGCTTTCTTT. Translated: CASTRQGGDTEAFF.

This chain connects TRBV7-2 to TRBJ2-7; a weak D match, TRBD1 (5 bases). Germline V lookup: CDR1 SGHTA, CDR2 FQGNSA. The V end was cut by 2 bases, the J end by 2 bases, with 13 bases between. There are 15 residues in the CDR3. The CDR3 reads CASSLRATVTYEQYF. CDR3 nucleotides: TGTGCCAGCAGCTTAAGAGCGACAGTGACCTACGAGCAGTACTTC.

The V and J genes are TRBV19 and TRBJ1-3, with unresolved D. From germline, CDR1 is LNHDA and CDR2 SQIVND (reference sequence). The CDR3 loop spans 13 amino acids. V was shortened by 6 bases and J by 0 bases, with 6 bases between the two germline ends. The CDR3 region is CASRGGSGNTIYF. CDR3 in DNA: TGTGCCAGTAGAGGAGGCTCTGGAAACACCATATATTTT.

The rearrangement uses TRBV29-1 and TRBJ2-7; possibly TRBD1 for D (5 bases). CDR3 length equals 12 residues. V was shortened by 6 bases and J by 3 bases, with 12 bases between the two germline ends. The germline CDR1 and CDR2 sequences are SQVTM and ANQGSEA. This CDR3 is CSVPVTDYEQYF. CDR3 in DNA: TGCAGCGTCCCTGTGACAGACTACGAGCAGTACTTC.

V gene TRBV7-9 combines with J gene TRBJ1-6, with TRBD1 matching over 9 bases. The germline V gene has CDR1 SEHNR and CDR2 FQNEAQ (reference sequence). The junction had 11 bases not matched to a gene; V was cut back by 6 bases and J by 8 bases. The CDR3 spans 16 residues. The CDR3 DNA sequence: TGTGCCAGCAGTTCGGAGCTGGGACAGGGCGATTCACCCCTCCACTTT. It is translated as CASSSELGQGDSPLHF.

The chain carries TRBV7-9 and TRBJ1-6; D is unclear. The germline CDR1 and CDR2 sequences are SEHNR and FQNEAQ (reference sequence). Trimming left V 4 bases short and J 6 bases short, with 16 bases between. The CDR3 covers 16 residues. The CDR3 nucleotides are TGTGCCAGCAGCTCTTCTAATATGAGGGTTAATTCACCCCTCCACTTT. Translated, it gives CASSSSNMRVNSPLHF.

This clone was picked up one time. This chain joins TRBV5-5 and TRBJ2-7; TRBD2 might be the D (6 bases). V lost 2 bases, J lost 7 bases, and 13 bases lay in between. This CDR3 has 13 residues. Germline loops: CDR1 SGHKS, CDR2 YYEKEE (reference sequence). CDR3 DNA: TGTGCCAGCAGCTTCCAAGGAGGGATAGAGCAGTACTTC. Translation: CASSFQGGIEQYF.